This T cell receptor (beta chain) was captured by sequencing in a study of T cells in Graves' hyperthyroidism and ophthalmopathy. Germline V CDR1 and CDR2: MNHNS, SASEGT. Deletions cut 5 bases from V and 3 bases from J, with 11 bases between. There are 15 residues in the CDR3. The CDR3 regions of TCR beta were amplified from RNA transcripts. HTBI primers drove first-round RT-PCR of the TCR CDR3. TCRdb reanalysed the multiplex PCR reads using MiXCR and keeps one entry per CDR3 protein. Counted here are about 700,000 distinct CDR3 sequences, 14% occurring once; the ten biggest clones make up roughly a tenth.

The source is a woman aged 18 to 35 with Graves' hyperthyroidism. Sequencing input: blood. The V call is TRBV6-1, the J call TRBJ1-6; D gene uncertain. CDR3 in DNA: TGTGCCAGCAGTACACAGAGCCTCTATAATTCACCCCTCCACTTT. This encodes CASSTQSLYNSPLHF.